This is a list of T cell receptor beta chains from one sample in a study of CD8 T cells in Susac syndrome. One entry per CDR3 protein, called by TCRdb with MiXCR from the immunoSEQ multiplex PCR reads. This table holds 95,000 to 150,000 distinct CDR3 sequences, just over 95% found once. The sequenced material came from CD4+ T cells from PBMCs. These TCRs come from a human donor with Susac syndrome. Each CDR3 is given with its conserved first and last residue. A D gene is named only where the DNA matches it firmly. A row's size may be missing; if present it is once, few, many or a size class.

clone size	V gene	D gene	J gene	CDR3 DNA	CDR3 protein
-	TRBV4-1	-	TRBJ1-2	TGCGCCAGCACCACAACGGAGGTAGCTAACTATGGCTACACCTTC	CASTTTEVANYGYTF
-	TRBV20-1	-	TRBJ2-3	TGCAGTGCTTCGCAGGTGGCGGAGGGTATCACAGATACGCAGTATTTT	CSASQVAEGITDTQYF
-	TRBV6-2/TRBV6-3	-	TRBJ2-2	TGTGCCAGCCGGTGGTTACGGGGACCCACCGGGGAGCTGTTTTTT	CASRWLRGPTGELFF
once	TRBV15	-	TRBJ1-5	TGTGCCACCAGCACTCTTCCCGGCAGGGACCCTGGGCCCCAGCATTTT	CATSTLPGRDPGPQHF
-	TRBV30	TRBD1	TRBJ1-2	TGTGCCTGGAATAGGATTCAGGGGGCTGACTATGGCTACACCTTC	CAWNRIQGADYGYTF
-	TRBV5-1	TRBD2	TRBJ2-7	TGCGCCAGCAGCATTGGTAGCGGGAGCTCCTACGAGCAGTACTTC	CASSIGSGSSYEQYF
once	TRBV6-2/TRBV6-3	-	TRBJ2-2	TGTGCCAGCAGTTGGTTACTTCAGAACACCGGGGAGCTGTTTTTT	CASSWLLQNTGELFF
-	TRBV12-3/TRBV12-4	-	TRBJ1-5	TGTGCCAGCAGTCCCGCTTTTCGGGGGGGCCAGCCCCAGCATTTT	CASSPAFRGGQPQHF
-	TRBV7-2	-	TRBJ2-3	TGTGCCAGCAGCTTAGGGGGGGGCCCAGATACGCAGTATTTT	CASSLGGGPDTQYF
-	TRBV19	-	TRBJ2-1	TGTGCCAGTAGTGGGCAGTACAATGAGCAGTTCTTC	CASSGQYNEQFF
-	TRBV7-9	-	TRBJ2-6	TGTGCCAGCAGCTCTACGTACACAGGGTCACGGGGGGCCAACGTCCTGACTTTC	CASSSTYTGSRGANVLTF
-	TRBV7-2	-	TRBJ1-3	TGTGCCAGCAGCGCCTCGACAGTTACGCTCGGAAACACCATATATTTT	CASSASTVTLGNTIYF
-	TRBV27	TRBD1	TRBJ1-2	TGTGCCAGCAGTCCCCGGACAGGGCATAGTGGCTACACCTTC	CASSPRTGHSGYTF
-	TRBV6-5	-	TRBJ1-4	TGTGCCACCAGCGCCCTGGGTACTCCAGAAAAACTGTTTTTT	CATSALGTPEKLFF
-	TRBV3-1	TRBD2	TRBJ2-7	TGTGCCAGCAGCTATACTAGCGGAAATTCCTACGAGCAGTACTTC	CASSYTSGNSYEQYF
-	TRBV6-6	TRBD2	TRBJ2-5	TGTGCCAGCAGAACTAGCGGACAAGAGACCCAGTACTTC	CASRTSGQETQYF
-	TRBV29-1	TRBD1	TRBJ2-7	TGCAGCGTTGAACCTGGACAGGGTCGGTACGAGCAGTACTTC	CSVEPGQGRYEQYF
-	TRBV30	TRBD1	TRBJ1-3	TGTGCCTGGAGTGTAAAGGGGGCGGACACCATATATTTT	CAWSVKGADTIYF
-	TRBV12-3/TRBV12-4	-	TRBJ2-3	TGTGCCAGCAGTCCTCAGGGGATGGGATCCGATACGCAGTATTTT	CASSPQGMGSDTQYF
-	TRBV5-6	TRBD1	TRBJ1-4	TGTGCCAGCAGCTTACAGGGGGCTGTACTGTTTTTT	CASSLQGAVLFF
-	TRBV20-1	-	TRBJ1-1	TGCAGTGCTTCGCCACAGATGTCGACTGAAGCTTTCTTT	CSASPQMSTEAFF
few	TRBV18	-	TRBJ2-3	TGTGCCAGCTCACCCCAGGGGGATACGCAGTATTTT	CASSPQGDTQYF
-	TRBV6-5	-	TRBJ2-7	TGTGCCAGCTTCCACATGGGCCTGCAGTACTTC	CASFHMGLQYF
-	TRBV29-1	TRBD2	TRBJ2-3	TGCAGCGTTGAGGGGGTTAGCGGGAGAATGACAGATACGCAGTATTTT	CSVEGVSGRMTDTQYF
-	TRBV20-1	TRBD2	TRBJ2-5	TGCAGTGCTCTACGGACTAGTCCCGTCCAAGAGACCCAGTACTTC	CSALRTSPVQETQYF
-	TRBV12-3/TRBV12-4	-	TRBJ2-2	TGTGCCAGCAGTTCCTTTTGGGCGGACAACACCGGGGAGCTGTTTTTT	CASSSFWADNTGELFF
-	TRBV30	-	TRBJ2-7	TGTGCCTGGAGTGTACCCTACATGTGGGAGCGCTCCTACGAGCAGTACTTC	CAWSVPYMWERSYEQYF
-	TRBV2	-	TRBJ2-5	TGTGCCAGCAGGCGGCCGGGACTTCAAGAGACCCAGTACTTC	CASRRPGLQETQYF
-	TRBV7-2	TRBD1	TRBJ1-1	TGTGCCAGCAGCTTAGTGGGAGGGGACAGACAAGCTTTCTTT	CASSLVGGDRQAFF
-	TRBV6-6	-	TRBJ2-4	TGTGCCAGCAGTTCCCGGACGGACTTAGCCAAAAACATTCAGTACTTC	CASSSRTDLAKNIQYF
-	TRBV7-9	TRBD2	TRBJ2-4	TGTGCCAGCAGCCAAGGAGGGGAGGGGAACATTCAGTACTTC	CASSQGGEGNIQYF
-	TRBV7-6	TRBD1	TRBJ2-1	TGTGCCAGCAGCTCGACAGGGGCCAATGAGCAGTTCTTC	CASSSTGANEQFF
-	TRBV27	-	TRBJ2-7	TGTGCCAGCAGCACCTCCCGGGTGGGGGACTACGAGCAGTACTTC	CASSTSRVGDYEQYF
-	TRBV5-1	-	TRBJ1-1	TGCGCCAGCAGCTGGGACCAAGGAGGTGAAGCTTTCTTT	CASSWDQGGEAFF
-	TRBV19	-	TRBJ1-1	TGTGCCAGTAGTAGCCTGACAGGTGGAGGGACTGAAGCTTTCTTT	CASSSLTGGGTEAFF
-	TRBV12-5	-	TRBJ2-1	TGTGCTAGTAGGATAAGGGGGACCGTCGGTGTTGAGCAGTTCTTC	CASRIRGTVGVEQFF
-	TRBV29-1	-	TRBJ1-1	TGCAGCGTCGGGGGGGACACTGAAGCTTTCTTT	CSVGGDTEAFF
-	TRBV18	-	TRBJ2-5	TGTGCCAGCTCACCACCCCAGGGAGAGACCCAGTACTTC	CASSPPQGETQYF
-	TRBV2	-	TRBJ1-2	TGTGCCAGCAGTGATTTAAGCTATGGCTACACCTTC	CASSDLSYGYTF
-	TRBV28	TRBD1	TRBJ2-2	TGTGCCAGCAGAGGCGGACAGGCCGCCGGGGAGCTGTTTTTT	CASRGGQAAGELFF
-	TRBV6-5	-	TRBJ2-5	TGTGCCAGCAGTTACTCGTTCCAGGTACAAGAGACCCAGTACTTC	CASSYSFQVQETQYF
-	TRBV4-2	-	TRBJ1-5	TGTGCCAGCAGCCAAGACTTCGGGGGGGCCTACAATCAGCCCCAGCATTTT	CASSQDFGGAYNQPQHF
-	TRBV9	-	TRBJ2-5	TGTGCCAGCAGCGTAGCCCTCCGGGACACCCAAGAGACCCAGTACTTC	CASSVALRDTQETQYF
-	TRBV6-1	-	TRBJ2-3	TGTGCCAGCAGCCCCCGTTGGGGGGCGCAGACAGATACGCAGTATTTT	CASSPRWGAQTDTQYF
-	TRBV29-1	-	TRBJ2-1	TGCAGCGTTGAAAGTCCAGGGGCCAGCTCCTACAATGAGCAGTTCTTC	CSVESPGASSYNEQFF
-	TRBV12-3/TRBV12-4	-	TRBJ2-3	TGTGCCAGCAGTTTATTCCTTCCTTCACCTCGAAAATACACAGATACGCAGTATTTT	CASSLFLPSPRKYTDTQYF
few	TRBV7-2	-	TRBJ2-2	TGTGCCAGCAGCCTTGGACAGCCTAGCGTCGGGGAGCTGTTTTTT	CASSLGQPSVGELFF
-	TRBV2	-	TRBJ1-2	TGTGCCAGCAGTGACGAACAGGCGCACAATGGCTACACCTTC	CASSDEQAHNGYTF
-	TRBV3-1	-	TRBJ2-2	TGTGCCAGCAGCCAAGAATTGAACACCGGGGAGCTGTTTTTT	CASSQELNTGELFF
-	TRBV12-3/TRBV12-4	-	TRBJ2-7	TGTGCCAGCAGTTCCATTGGGCGGGACCGCTCCTACGAGCAGTACTTC	CASSSIGRDRSYEQYF
-	TRBV28	TRBD2	TRBJ2-1	TGTGCCAGCACTAGCGGGAGCCATGAGCAGTTCTTC	CASTSGSHEQFF